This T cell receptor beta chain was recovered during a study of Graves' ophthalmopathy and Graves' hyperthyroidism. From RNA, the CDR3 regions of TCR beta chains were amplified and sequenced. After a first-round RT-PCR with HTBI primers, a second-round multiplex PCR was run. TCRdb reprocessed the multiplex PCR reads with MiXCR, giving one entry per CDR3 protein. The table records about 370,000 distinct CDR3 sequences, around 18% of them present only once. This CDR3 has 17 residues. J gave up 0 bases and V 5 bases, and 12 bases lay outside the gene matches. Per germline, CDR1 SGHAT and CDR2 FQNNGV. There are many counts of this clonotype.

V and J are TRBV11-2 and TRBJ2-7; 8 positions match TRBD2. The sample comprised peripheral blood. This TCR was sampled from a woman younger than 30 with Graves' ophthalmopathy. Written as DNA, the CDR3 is TGTGCCAGCAGCCAAGTTCGGGGGGGCCTTAGCTCCTACGAGCAGTACTTC. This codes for CASSQVRGGLSSYEQYF.